One TCR beta chain is described in this entry. The target antigen is unknown. Measured with immunoSEQ multiplex PCR; TCRdb has only the in-frame clones, and not every one. The sample contains around 150,000 clones, 90% of which appear only once. There are 11 residues in the CDR3. Germline values: CDR1 MNHEY, CDR2 SVGAGI. The ends were cut back, 4 bases at V and 6 bases at J, with 7 bases in the middle. This sample was included in a study of T cell responses to AZD1222 COVID-19 vaccine. Study observations and caveats: A mostly white British donor set with more females was recruited, and clonal diversity was possibly underestimated. Scientists sampled the repertoires only once the peak T cell response had passed. Along spike, vaccine-associated CD4 TCRs were found throughout, with dominance at 160-218 and 743-854.

Sequencing used peripheral blood, obtained 28 days after the second AZD1222 dose. The genes are TRBV6-5 and TRBJ2-7; no definite D call. This TCR derives from an adult who received the AZD1222 COVID-19 vaccine. DNA for the CDR3: TGTGCCAGCAGTTTAGGTAGCGAGCAGTACTTC. It yields the protein CASSLGSEQYF.